These 11 T cell receptor beta chains came from one sample sequenced in a study of blood T cell repertoires in COVID-19. The data were produced by immunoSEQ multiplex PCR, yet TCRdb's version contains in-frame clones alone and is incomplete. The sample includes about 190,000 clones, around 90% of them seen just once. Sequencing was performed on peripheral blood. The receptors here all came from a man aged 45-65 years with acute or convalescent COVID-19.

CDR3 bases: TGTGCCAGCAGTTACTCGAGGCGGGAGGGCCATGAGCAGTTCTTC. Amino acid sequence: CASSYSRREGHEQFF. The gene calls are TRBV6-5 and TRBJ2-1; 9 bases line up with TRBD2. This CDR3 has 15 amino acids. From germline, CDR1 is MNHEY and CDR2 SVGAGI. V dropped 0 bases and J dropped 8; count of bases not matched to a gene: 5.

This chain links TRBV7-3 with TRBJ2-6, with D perhaps TRBD2 (5 bases). Per germline, CDR1 SGHTA and CDR2 FQGTGA. CDR3 length: 18 amino acids. V lost 0 bases to trimming and J lost 0 bases, with 12 bases between them. The chain's CDR3 is CASSLTGERLSGANVLTF. The DNA of the CDR3 is TGTGCCAGCAGCTTAACTGGGGAGCGTCTCTCTGGGGCCAACGTCCTGACTTTC.

Here the CDR3 DNA reads TGTGCCAGCAGCCGGACTGGAGAAAAACTGTTTTTT. It translates to CASSRTGEKLFF. The J gene is TRBJ1-4, the V gene TRBV5-6; D is undetermined. CDR3 length: 12 amino acids. Germline V lookup: CDR1 SGHDT, CDR2 YYEEEE. V dropped 4 bases and J dropped 8 bases, with 9 bases sitting between them.

This chain joins TRBV3-1 (or the pseudogene TRBV3-2) and TRBJ1-3; the D gene is possibly TRBD1 (6 bases). The CDR3 is 14 residues long. V lost 3 bases and J lost 0, with 6 bases in between. Germline V gene lookup returns CDR1 LGHDT and CDR2 YNNKEL (reference sequence). CDR3 bases: TGTGCCAGCAGCCAGGACAGCTCTGGAAACACCATATATTTT. As protein: CASSQDSSGNTIYF.

As DNA, the CDR3 is TGTGCCAGCACCCACCGTATTGGGACTACAAGGGGAGAGACCCAGTACTTC. Translating it yields CASTHRIGTTRGETQYF. The V call is TRBV28, the J call TRBJ2-5; 7 bases are a match to TRBD2. Germline values: CDR1 MDHEN, CDR2 SYDVKM. Losses at the gene ends were 7 bases for V and 4 bases for J; bases not matched to a gene: 18. The CDR3 runs to 17 residues.

The rearrangement links TRBV10-3 to TRBJ2-3; 13 nucleotides agree with TRBD2. The CDR3 totals 14 residues. V gave up 7 bases and J gave up 6 bases; unmatched junction bases: 4. CDR1 ENHRY and CDR2 SYGVKD come from the germline V gene. The CDR3 region is CAITGLAGADTQYF. The CDR3 nucleotides are TGTGCCATCACCGGACTAGCGGGAGCGGATACGCAGTATTTT.

V and J are TRBV30 and TRBJ1-3, with D perhaps TRBD1 (5 bases). The CDR3 covers 14 residues. CDR1 is GTSNPN and CDR2 is SVGIG in the germline V gene (reference sequence). V was shortened by 0 bases and J by 7 bases, with 13 bases between the two germline ends. The CDR3 protein is CAWSVGVAGNTIYF. The CDR3 nucleotides are TGTGCCTGGAGTGTAGGGGTCGCGGGGAACACCATATATTTT.

The rearrangement joins TRBV19 to TRBJ2-5; 8 nucleotides line up with TRBD1. Germline-derived CDR1 and CDR2 are LNHDA and SQIVND (reference sequence). The CDR3 is 13 residues long. The V segment lost 9 bases and the J segment 2 bases; nucleotides outside the gene matches: 5. CDR3 DNA: TGTGCCAGCGGGAGACAGGGGCAAGAGACCCAGTACTTC. Amino acid sequence: CASGRQGQETQYF.

On this clone itself: Likely a read error: the CDR3 ends without its conserved phenylalanine or tryptophan. The DNA for the CDR3 is TGTGCCAGCAGTCCCCGCGAAAGGAGGACCTATGGCTACACCCTC. Its protein is CASSPRERRTYGYTL. The chain is built from TRBV6-5 and TRBJ1-2; D not resolved. This CDR3 region has 15 residues. The V end lost 5 bases, the J end lost 4 bases, and 17 bases lay between the germline ends. Germline V gives CDR1 MNHEY, CDR2 SVGAGI.

This clone was observed once. The V and J genes are TRBV5-1 and TRBJ2-7; no firm D call. V gave up 2 bases and J gave up 0 bases, with 9 bases separating them. The CDR3 has 14 amino acids. The germline V gene has CDR1 SGHRS and CDR2 YFSETQ. The DNA of the CDR3 is TGCGCCAGCAGCTTCACAGTAACCTCCTACGAGCAGTACTTC. As protein: CASSFTVTSYEQYF.

The J gene is TRBJ2-5, the V gene TRBV18, with TRBD2 matching 8 bases. The ends lost 2 bases at V and 5 bases at J; junction bases unmatched: 19. The CDR3 loop spans 19 amino acids. The germline CDR1 and CDR2 sequences are KGHSH and LQKENI. The CDR3 sequence is CASSPGHYAGTRKGETQYF. CDR3 DNA sequence: TGTGCCAGCTCACCAGGACATTACGCCGGGACTAGGAAGGGGGAGACCCAGTACTTC.